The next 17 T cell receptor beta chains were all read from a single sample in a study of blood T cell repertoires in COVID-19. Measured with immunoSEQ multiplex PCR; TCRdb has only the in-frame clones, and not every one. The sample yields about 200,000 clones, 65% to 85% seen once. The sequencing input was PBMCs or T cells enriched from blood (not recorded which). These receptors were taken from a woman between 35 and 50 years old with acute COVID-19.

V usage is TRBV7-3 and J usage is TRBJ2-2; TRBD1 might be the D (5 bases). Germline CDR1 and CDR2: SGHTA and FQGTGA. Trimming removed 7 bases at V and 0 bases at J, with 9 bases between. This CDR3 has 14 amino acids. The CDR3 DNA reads TGTGCCAGCACCCCACAGGCGAACACCGGGGAGCTGTTTTTT. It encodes CASTPQANTGELFF.

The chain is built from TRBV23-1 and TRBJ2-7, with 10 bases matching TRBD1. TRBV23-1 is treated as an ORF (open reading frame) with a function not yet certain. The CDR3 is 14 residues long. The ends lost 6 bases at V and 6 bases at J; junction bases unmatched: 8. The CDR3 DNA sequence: TGCGCCAGCAGCCCCTCTAGGACAGGGGGCGAGCAGTACTTC. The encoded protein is CASSPSRTGGEQYF.

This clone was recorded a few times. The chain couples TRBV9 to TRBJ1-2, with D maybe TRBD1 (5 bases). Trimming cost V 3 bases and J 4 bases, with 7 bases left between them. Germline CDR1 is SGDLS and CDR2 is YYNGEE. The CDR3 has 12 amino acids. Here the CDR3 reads CASSGTPYGYTF. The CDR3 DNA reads TGTGCCAGCAGCGGGACACCCTATGGCTACACCTTC.

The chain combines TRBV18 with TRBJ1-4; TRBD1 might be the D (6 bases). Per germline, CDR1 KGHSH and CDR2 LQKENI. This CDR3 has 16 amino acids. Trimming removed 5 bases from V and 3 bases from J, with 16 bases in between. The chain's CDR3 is CASSARQVSSNEKLFF. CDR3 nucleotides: TGTGCCAGCTCAGCCAGACAGGTCTCGTCTAATGAAAAACTGTTTTTT.

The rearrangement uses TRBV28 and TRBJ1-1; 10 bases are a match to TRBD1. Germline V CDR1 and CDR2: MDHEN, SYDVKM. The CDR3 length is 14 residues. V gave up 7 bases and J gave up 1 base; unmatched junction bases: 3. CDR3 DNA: TGTGCCAGCAACCGACAGGGGGCGAACACTGAAGCTTTCTTT. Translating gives CASNRQGANTEAFF.

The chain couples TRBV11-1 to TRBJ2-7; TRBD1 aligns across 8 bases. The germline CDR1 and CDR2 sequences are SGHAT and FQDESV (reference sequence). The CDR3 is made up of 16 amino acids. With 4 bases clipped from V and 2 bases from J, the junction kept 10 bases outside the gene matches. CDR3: CASSSSGQGRPYEQYF. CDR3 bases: TGTGCCAGCAGCTCCTCAGGACAGGGAAGGCCCTACGAGCAGTACTTC. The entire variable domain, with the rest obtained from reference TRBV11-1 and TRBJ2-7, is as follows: EAEVAQSPRYKITEKSQAVAFWCDPISGHATLYWYRQILGQGPELLVQFQDESVVDDSQLPKDRFSAERLKGVDSTLKIQPAELGDSAMYLCASSSSGQGRPYEQYFGPGTRLTVT.

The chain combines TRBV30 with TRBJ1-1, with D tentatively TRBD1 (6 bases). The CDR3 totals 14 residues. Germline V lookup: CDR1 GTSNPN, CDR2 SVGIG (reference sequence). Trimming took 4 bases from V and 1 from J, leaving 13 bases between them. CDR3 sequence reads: CAWNGGGTNTEAFF. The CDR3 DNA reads TGTGCCTGGAACGGGGGGGGCACGAACACTGAAGCTTTCTTT.

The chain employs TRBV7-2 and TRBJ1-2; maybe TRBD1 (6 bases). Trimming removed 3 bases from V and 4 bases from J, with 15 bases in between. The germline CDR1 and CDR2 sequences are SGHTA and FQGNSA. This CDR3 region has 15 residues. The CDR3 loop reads CASSFGGAGSYGYTF. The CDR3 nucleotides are TGTGCCAGCAGCTTTGGGGGGGCGGGTAGCTATGGCTACACCTTC.

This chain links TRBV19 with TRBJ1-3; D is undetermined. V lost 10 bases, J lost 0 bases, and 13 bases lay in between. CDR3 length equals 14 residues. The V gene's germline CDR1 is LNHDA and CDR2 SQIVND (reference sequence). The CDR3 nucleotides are TGTGCCACCTCCCCCCTTGTCTCTGGAAACACCATATATTTT. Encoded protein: CATSPLVSGNTIYF. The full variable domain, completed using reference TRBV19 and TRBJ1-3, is DGGITQSPKYLFRKEGQNVTLSCEQNLNHDAMYWYRQDPGQGLRLIYYSQIVNDFQKGDIAEGYSVSREKKESFPLTVTSAQKNPTAFYLCATSPLVSGNTIYFGEGSWLTVV.

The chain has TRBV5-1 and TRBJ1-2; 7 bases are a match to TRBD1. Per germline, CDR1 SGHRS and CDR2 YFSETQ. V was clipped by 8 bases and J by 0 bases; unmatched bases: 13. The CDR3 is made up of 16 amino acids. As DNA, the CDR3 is TGCGCCAGAGGCCCGGCCTGGGACAGTTCTAACTATGGCTACACCTTC. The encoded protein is CARGPAWDSSNYGYTF.

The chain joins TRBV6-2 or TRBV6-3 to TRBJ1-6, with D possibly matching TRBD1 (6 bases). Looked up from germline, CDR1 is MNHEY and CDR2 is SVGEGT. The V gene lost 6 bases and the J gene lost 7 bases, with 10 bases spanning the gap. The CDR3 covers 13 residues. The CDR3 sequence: CASSRGRNSPLHF. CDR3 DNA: TGTGCCAGCAGCAGGGGAAGGAATTCACCCCTCCACTTT.

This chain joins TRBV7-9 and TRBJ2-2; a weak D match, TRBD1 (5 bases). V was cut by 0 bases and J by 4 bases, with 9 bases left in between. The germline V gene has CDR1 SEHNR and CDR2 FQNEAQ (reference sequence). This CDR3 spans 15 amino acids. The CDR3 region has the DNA TGTGCCAGCAGCTTAGCGCCTAGGGGCACCGGGGAGCTGTTTTTT. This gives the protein CASSLAPRGTGELFF. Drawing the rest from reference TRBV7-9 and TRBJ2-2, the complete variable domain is DTGVSQNPRHKITKRGQNVTFRCDPISEHNRLYWYRQTLGQGPEFLTYFQNEAQLEKSRLLSDRFSAERPKGSFSTLEIQRTEQGDSAMYLCASSLAPRGTGELFFGEGSRLTVL.

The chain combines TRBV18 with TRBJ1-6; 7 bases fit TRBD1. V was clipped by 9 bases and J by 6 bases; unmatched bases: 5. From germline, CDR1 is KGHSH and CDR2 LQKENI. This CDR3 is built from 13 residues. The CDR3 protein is CASCRDSNSPLHF. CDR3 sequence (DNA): TGTGCCAGTTGCCGGGACAGTAATTCACCCCTCCACTTT.

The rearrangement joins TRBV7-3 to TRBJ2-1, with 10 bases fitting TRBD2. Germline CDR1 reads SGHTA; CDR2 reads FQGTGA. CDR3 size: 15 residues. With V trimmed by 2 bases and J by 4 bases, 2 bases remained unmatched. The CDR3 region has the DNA TGTGCCAGCAGCTTACGACTAGCGGGTTACAATGAGCAGTTCTTC. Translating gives CASSLRLAGYNEQFF.

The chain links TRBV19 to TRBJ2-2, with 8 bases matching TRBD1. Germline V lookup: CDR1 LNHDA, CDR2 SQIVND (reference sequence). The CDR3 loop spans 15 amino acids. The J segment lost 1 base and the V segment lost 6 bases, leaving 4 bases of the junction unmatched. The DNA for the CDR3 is TGTGCCAGTAGCAGGGGGCGTAGGAACACCGGGGAGCTGTTTTTT. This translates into CASSRGRRNTGELFF.

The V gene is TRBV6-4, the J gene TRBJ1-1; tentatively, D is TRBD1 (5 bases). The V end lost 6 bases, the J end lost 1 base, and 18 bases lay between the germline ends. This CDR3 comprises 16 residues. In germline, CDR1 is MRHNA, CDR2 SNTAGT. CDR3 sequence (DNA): TGTGCCAGCAGCCCCCAGGCAGGGAGGGCGAACACTGAAGCTTTCTTT. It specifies CASSPQAGRANTEAFF.

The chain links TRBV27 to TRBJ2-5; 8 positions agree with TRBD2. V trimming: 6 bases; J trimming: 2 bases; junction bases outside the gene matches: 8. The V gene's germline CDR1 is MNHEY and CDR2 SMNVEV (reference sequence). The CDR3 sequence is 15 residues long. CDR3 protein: CASRLLTGGQETQYF. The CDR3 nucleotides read TGTGCCAGCAGGCTACTCACGGGGGGGCAAGAGACCCAGTACTTC.